A selection of T cell receptor beta chains follows, all from one sample in a study of T-cell reconstitution after alpha-beta-depleted transplantation in children. TCRdb called the PCR reads again in MiXCR, with one record for every CDR3 protein. This table has about 240,000 distinct CDR3 sequences, 12% appearing once. Sequenced material: PBMCs from the stem cell graft donor, taken from the stem cell graft. The receptors were sampled from a human donor who donated a stem cell graft to a child with acute lymphoblastic leukemia. Each CDR3 is given with its conserved first and last residue. The D gene is left open where the match is weak. Size is omitted from some rows. Given values are once, few, many or a class for expanded clones.

v_call	clone_size	d_call	j_call	cdr3_aa	cdr3_nt
TRBV29-1	many	NA	TRBJ2-1	CSVVGSPRGSYNEQFF	TGCAGCGTTGTGGGTTCTCCTAGGGGCAGCTACAATGAGCAGTTCTTC
TRBV20-1	many	NA	TRBJ1-6	CSARGPGRLYNSPLHF	TGCAGTGCTAGAGGACCGGGACGATTATATAATTCACCCCTCCACTTT
TRBV9	medium-sized	NA	TRBJ2-1	CASSISLVATSSYNEQFF	TGTGCCAGCAGCATAAGCCTGGTAGCGACTAGCTCCTACAATGAGCAGTTCTTC
TRBV20-1	few	NA	TRBJ1-6	CSAREGAGSSYNSPLHF	TGCAGTGCTAGAGAGGGCGCAGGTAGCTCCTATAATTCACCCCTCCACTTT
TRBV11-1	NA	NA	TRBJ1-6	CASSFREPSSYNSPLHF	TGTGCCAGCAGCTTCCGGGAGCCGAGCTCCTATAATTCACCCCTCCACTTT
TRBV25-1	many	TRBD2	TRBJ2-7	CASSPYVSSGRNYEQYF	TGTGCCAGCAGCCCTTATGTTTCTAGCGGGAGAAACTACGAGCAGTACTTC
TRBV14	many	NA	TRBJ1-1	CASSPTLMNTEAFF	TGTGCCAGCAGCCCTACTCTCATGAACACTGAAGCTTTCTTT
TRBV4-3	many	NA	TRBJ2-2	CASSQDRIRAGQLFF	TGCGCCAGCAGCCAAGATCGGATACGGGCCGGTCAGCTGTTTTTT
TRBV27	many	NA	TRBJ2-1	CASRRPRGRINEQFF	TGTGCCAGCAGACGTCCTCGGGGGCGGATCAATGAGCAGTTCTTC
TRBV10-3	NA	NA	TRBJ1-2	CAIRDDRLWGYTF	TGTGCCATCAGAGACGACAGGCTATGGGGCTACACCTTC
TRBV4-3	few	TRBD1	TRBJ2-3	CASSQGQGSTDTQYF	TGCGCCAGCAGCCAAGGACAGGGAAGCACAGATACGCAGTATTTT
TRBV7-2	many	NA	TRBJ1-1	CASSLARGFGTEAFF	TGTGCCAGCAGCTTAGCTAGGGGATTCGGCACTGAAGCTTTCTTT
TRBV5-1	many	TRBD1	TRBJ1-2	CASSLGLDRGGDYGYTF	TGCGCCAGCAGCTTGGGATTAGACAGGGGAGGAGACTATGGCTACACCTTC
TRBV3-1	many	TRBD1	TRBJ2-6	CASSQDGYRGDGANVLTF	TGTGCCAGCAGCCAAGATGGATACAGGGGGGACGGGGCCAACGTCCTGACTTTC
TRBV5-1	many	NA	TRBJ2-5	CASSLEAPVETQYF	TGCGCCAGCAGCTTGGAGGCTCCAGTAGAGACCCAGTACTTC